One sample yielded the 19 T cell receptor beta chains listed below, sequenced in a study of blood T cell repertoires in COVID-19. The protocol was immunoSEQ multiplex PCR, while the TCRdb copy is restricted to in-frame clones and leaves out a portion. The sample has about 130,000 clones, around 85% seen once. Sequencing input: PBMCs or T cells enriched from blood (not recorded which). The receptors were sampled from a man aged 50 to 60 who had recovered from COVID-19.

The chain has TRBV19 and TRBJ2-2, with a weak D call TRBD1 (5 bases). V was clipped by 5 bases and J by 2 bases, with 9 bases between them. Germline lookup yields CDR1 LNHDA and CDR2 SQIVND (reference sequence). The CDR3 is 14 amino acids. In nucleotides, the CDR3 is TGTGCCAGTAGTTGGCAGGGTAACACCGGGGAGCTGTTTTTT. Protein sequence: CASSWQGNTGELFF. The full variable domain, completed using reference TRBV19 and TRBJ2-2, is DGGITQSPKYLFRKEGQNVTLSCEQNLNHDAMYWYRQDPGQGLRLIYYSQIVNDFQKGDIAEGYSVSREKKESFPLTVTSAQKNPTAFYLCASSWQGNTGELFFGEGSRLTVL.

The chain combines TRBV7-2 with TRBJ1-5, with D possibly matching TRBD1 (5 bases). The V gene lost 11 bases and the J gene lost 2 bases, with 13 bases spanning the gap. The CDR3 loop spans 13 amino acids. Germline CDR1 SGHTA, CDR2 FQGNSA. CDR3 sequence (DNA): TGTGCCTCGCGGGGGGGAGGCAATCAGCCCCAGCATTTT. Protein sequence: CASRGGGNQPQHF.

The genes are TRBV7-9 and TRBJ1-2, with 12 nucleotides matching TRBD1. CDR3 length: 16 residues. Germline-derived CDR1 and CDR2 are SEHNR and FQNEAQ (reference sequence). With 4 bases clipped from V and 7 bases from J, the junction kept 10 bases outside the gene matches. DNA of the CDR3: TGTGCCAGCAGCTCCAATCCGGGACAGGGGGCGGGTGGCTACACCTTC. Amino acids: CASSSNPGQGAGGYTF.

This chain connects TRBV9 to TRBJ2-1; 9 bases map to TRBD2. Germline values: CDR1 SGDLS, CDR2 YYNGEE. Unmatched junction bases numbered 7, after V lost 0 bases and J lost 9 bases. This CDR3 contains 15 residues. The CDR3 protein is CASSVGASGVSEQFF. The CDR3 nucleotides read TGTGCCAGCAGCGTAGGGGCTAGCGGGGTAAGTGAGCAGTTCTTC.

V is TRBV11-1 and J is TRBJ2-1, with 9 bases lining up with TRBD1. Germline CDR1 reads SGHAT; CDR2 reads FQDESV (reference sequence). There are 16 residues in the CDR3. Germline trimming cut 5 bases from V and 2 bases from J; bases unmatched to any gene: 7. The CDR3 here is CASSSRDRVTYNEQFF. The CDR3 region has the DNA TGTGCCAGCAGCAGTCGGGACAGGGTGACCTACAATGAGCAGTTCTTC.

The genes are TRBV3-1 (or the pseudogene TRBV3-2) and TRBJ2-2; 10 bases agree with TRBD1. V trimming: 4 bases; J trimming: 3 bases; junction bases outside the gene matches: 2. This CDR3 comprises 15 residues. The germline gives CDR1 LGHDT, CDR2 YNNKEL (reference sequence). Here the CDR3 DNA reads TGTGCCAGCAGCCTTGGACAGGGGGACACCGGGGAGCTGTTTTTT. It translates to CASSLGQGDTGELFF.

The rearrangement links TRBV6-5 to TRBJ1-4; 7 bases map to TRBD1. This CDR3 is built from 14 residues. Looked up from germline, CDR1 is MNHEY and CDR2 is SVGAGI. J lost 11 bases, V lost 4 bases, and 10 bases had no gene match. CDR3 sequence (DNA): TGTGCCAGCAGTTCCGGACAGGCCCCGGGGAAACTGTTTTTT. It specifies CASSSGQAPGKLFF.

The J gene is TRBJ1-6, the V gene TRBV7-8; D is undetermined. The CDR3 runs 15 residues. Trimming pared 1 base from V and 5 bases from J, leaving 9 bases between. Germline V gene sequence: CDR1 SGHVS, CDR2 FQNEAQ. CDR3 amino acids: CASSLVVQNNSPLHF. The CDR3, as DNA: TGTGCCAGCAGCTTAGTGGTACAGAATAATTCACCCCTCCACTTT.

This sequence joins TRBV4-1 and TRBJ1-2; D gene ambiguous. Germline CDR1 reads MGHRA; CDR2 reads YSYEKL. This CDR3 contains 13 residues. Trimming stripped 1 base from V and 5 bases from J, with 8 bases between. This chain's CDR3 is CASSQVGVYGYTF. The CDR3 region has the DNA TGCGCCAGCAGCCAAGTGGGAGTTTATGGCTACACCTTC.

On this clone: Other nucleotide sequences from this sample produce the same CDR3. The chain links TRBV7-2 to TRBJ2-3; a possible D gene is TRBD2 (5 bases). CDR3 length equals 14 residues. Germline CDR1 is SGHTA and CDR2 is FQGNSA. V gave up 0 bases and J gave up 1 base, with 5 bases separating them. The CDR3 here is CASSLAGGTDTQYF. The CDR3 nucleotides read TGTGCCAGCAGCTTAGCCGGGGGCACAGATACGCAGTATTTT.

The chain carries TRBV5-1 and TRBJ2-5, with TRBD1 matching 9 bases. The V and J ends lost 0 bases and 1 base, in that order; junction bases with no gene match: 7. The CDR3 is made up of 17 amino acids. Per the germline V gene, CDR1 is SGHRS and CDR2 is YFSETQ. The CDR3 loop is CASSLGLGDRVQETQYF. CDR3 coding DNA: TGCGCCAGCAGCTTGGGTTTGGGGGACAGGGTCCAAGAGACCCAGTACTTC.

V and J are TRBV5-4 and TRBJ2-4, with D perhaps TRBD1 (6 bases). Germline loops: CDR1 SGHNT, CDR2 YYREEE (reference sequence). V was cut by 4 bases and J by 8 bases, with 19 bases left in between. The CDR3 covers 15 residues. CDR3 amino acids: CASSGREGPGDIQYF. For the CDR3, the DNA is TGTGCCAGCAGCGGCCGCGAAGGGCCAGGGGACATTCAGTACTTC.

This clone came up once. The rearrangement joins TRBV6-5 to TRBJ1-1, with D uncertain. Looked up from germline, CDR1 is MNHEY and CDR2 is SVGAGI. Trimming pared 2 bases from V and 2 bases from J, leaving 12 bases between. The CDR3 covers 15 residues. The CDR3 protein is CASSYGLLQNTEAFF. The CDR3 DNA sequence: TGTGCCAGCAGTTACGGACTTTTACAAAACACTGAAGCTTTCTTT.

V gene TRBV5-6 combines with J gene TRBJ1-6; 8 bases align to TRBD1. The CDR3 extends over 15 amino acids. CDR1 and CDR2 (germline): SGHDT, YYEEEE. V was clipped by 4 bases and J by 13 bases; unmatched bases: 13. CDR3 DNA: TGTGCCAGCAGCCGAGACAGGGGACGGCTTAGGCCCCTCCACTTT. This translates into CASSRDRGRLRPLHF.

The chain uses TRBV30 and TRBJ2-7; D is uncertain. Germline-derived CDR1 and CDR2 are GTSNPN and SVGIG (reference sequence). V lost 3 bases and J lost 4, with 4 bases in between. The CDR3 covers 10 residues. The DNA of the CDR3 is TGTGCCTGGAGCCATTACGAGCAGTACTTC. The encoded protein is CAWSHYEQYF.

The CDR3: CASSPPKGGDSNQPQHF. The DNA for the CDR3 is TGTGCCAGCTCACCACCAAAGGGGGGGGATAGCAATCAGCCCCAGCATTTT. The V gene is TRBV18, the J gene TRBJ1-5, with a tentative D call TRBD1 (6 bases). V lost 0 bases, J lost 0 bases, and 12 bases lay in between. The CDR3 runs to 17 residues. CDR1 is KGHSH and CDR2 is LQKENI in the germline V gene.

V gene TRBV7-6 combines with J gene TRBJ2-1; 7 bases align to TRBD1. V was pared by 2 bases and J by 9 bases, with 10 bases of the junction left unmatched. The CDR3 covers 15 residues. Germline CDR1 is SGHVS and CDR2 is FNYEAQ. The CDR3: CASSLNVQGDAEQFF. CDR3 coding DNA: TGTGCCAGCAGCTTAAACGTCCAGGGGGACGCTGAGCAGTTCTTC.

The CDR3: CASSFQGASYNEQFF. Written as DNA, the CDR3 is TGTGCCAGCAGTTTTCAGGGGGCTTCCTACAATGAGCAGTTCTTC. V usage is TRBV5-8 and J usage is TRBJ2-1, with TRBD1 matching 8 bases. CDR1 is SGHTS and CDR2 is YDEGEE in the germline V gene. The length of the CDR3 is 15 residues. The V and J ends lost 5 bases and 1 base, in that order; junction bases with no gene match: 5.

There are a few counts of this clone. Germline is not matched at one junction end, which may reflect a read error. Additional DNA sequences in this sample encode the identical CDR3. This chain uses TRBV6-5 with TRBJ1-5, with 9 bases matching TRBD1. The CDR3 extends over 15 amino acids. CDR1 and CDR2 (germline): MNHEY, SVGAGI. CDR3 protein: CASSHSGTGNQPQHF. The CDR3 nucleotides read TGTGCCAGCAGTCACTCCGGGACAGGGAATCAGCCCCAGCATTTT.